Below are 21 T cell receptor beta chains sequenced from a single sample in a study of a mutant IDH1 vaccine in newly diagnosed glioma. Time point of the sample: week 11, during vaccination. Vaccination used 300 ug of mutant IDH1 20-mer peptide per dose, with topical imiquimod. Their antigens remain unidentified. The repertoire was sequenced with immunoSEQ multiplex PCR; TCRdb's copy has only in-frame clones and lacks some. The sample contains 20,000 to 25,000 clones, roughly 70% of which appear only once. Material: peripheral blood mononuclear cells (PBMCs), obtained from a glioma patient whose treatment included an IDH1 peptide vaccine. Receptors were obtained from a man aged 18-30 years with glioma. Some clones in this sample may be carry-over from other donors' samples.

The V gene is TRBV6-5, the J gene TRBJ2-2, with D possibly matching TRBD1 (5 bases). V lost 5 bases and J lost 0, with 10 bases in between. This CDR3 is 15 amino acids long. The germline CDR1 and CDR2 sequences are MNHEY and SVGAGI. This CDR3 is CASSQRTTNTGELFF. The CDR3, as DNA: TGTGCCAGCAGTCAACGGACAACGAACACCGGGGAGCTGTTTTTT.

V usage is TRBV5-6 and J usage is TRBJ1-5; D gene unclear. With 0 bases removed from V and 0 bases from J, the gap between germline ends came to 7 bases. The germline gives CDR1 SGHDT, CDR2 YYEEEE. CDR3 length: 15 residues. This chain's CDR3 is CASSLATISNQPQHF. The CDR3 nucleotides read TGTGCCAGCAGCTTGGCTACCATTAGCAATCAGCCCCAGCATTTT.

This rearrangement joins TRBV5-5 to TRBJ1-1; D is ambiguous. Looked up from germline, CDR1 is SGHKS and CDR2 is YYEKEE (reference sequence). Trimming removed 4 bases at V and 1 base at J, with 8 bases between. This CDR3 is 13 amino acids long. The CDR3 is CASSLHGNTEAFF. Written as DNA, the CDR3 is TGTGCCAGCAGCCTCCACGGGAACACTGAAGCTTTCTTT.

This clone was seen a few times. The gene calls are TRBV6-5 and TRBJ1-4; D unresolved. The CDR3 extends over 16 amino acids. CDR1 is MNHEY, CDR2 SVGAGI, per germline. V lost 4 bases, J lost 0 bases, and 12 bases lay in between. The CDR3 is CASSFLTRATNEKLFF. The CDR3, as DNA: TGTGCCAGCAGTTTCCTTACACGGGCAACTAATGAAAAACTGTTTTTT.

The genes are TRBV4-1 and TRBJ2-4; unclear D gene. The CDR3 has 15 residues. V was shortened by 0 bases and J by 6 bases, with 12 bases between the two germline ends. The V gene's germline CDR1 is MGHRA and CDR2 YSYEKL. CDR3 nucleotide sequence: TGCGCCAGCAGCCAAGATTTAGGGTGGAGAAACATTCAGTACTTC. Protein sequence: CASSQDLGWRNIQYF.

V gene TRBV30 combines with J gene TRBJ1-2, with D tentatively TRBD1 (5 bases). The V gene lost 0 bases and the J gene lost 7 bases, with 15 bases spanning the gap. The CDR3 loop spans 14 amino acids. The germline gives CDR1 GTSNPN, CDR2 SVGIG (reference sequence). The CDR3 coding sequence is TGTGCCTGGAGTGTACTCGGGCAGGGAAGTGGCTACACCTTC. Translation: CAWSVLGQGSGYTF.

The chain has TRBV30 and TRBJ1-1, with no clear D. Germline V gives CDR1 GTSNPN, CDR2 SVGIG (reference sequence). This CDR3 contains 12 residues. V was cut by 1 base and J by 3 bases, with 6 bases left in between. CDR3 residues: CAWSDTHTEAFF. CDR3 DNA: TGTGCCTGGAGTGATACGCACACTGAAGCTTTCTTT.

In this sample, this clone turned up once. V usage is TRBV7-9 and J usage is TRBJ1-6, with 7 bases identical to TRBD1. The CDR3 contains 15 residues. Germline CDR1 is SEHNR and CDR2 is FQNEAQ (reference sequence). Losses at the gene ends were 1 base for V and 13 bases for J; bases not matched to a gene: 10. This CDR3 reads CASSLVSQGEGPLHF. CDR3 DNA sequence: TGTGCCAGCAGCTTAGTTTCCCAGGGGGAAGGCCCCCTCCACTTT. The whole variable domain, remainder taken from reference TRBV7-9 and TRBJ1-6, is DTGVSQNPRHKITKRGQNVTFRCDPISEHNRLYWYRQTLGQGPEFLTYFQNEAQLEKSRLLSDRFSAERPKGSFSTLEIQRTEQGDSAMYLCASSLVSQGEGPLHFGNGTRLTVT.

The V gene is TRBV5-1, the J gene TRBJ2-2, with unresolved D. V lost 1 base, J lost 4 bases, and 11 bases lay in between. The CDR3 loop spans 15 amino acids. CDR1 SGHRS and CDR2 YFSETQ come from the germline V gene. CDR3 nucleotides: TGCGCCAGCAGCTTGTTCGGGCAGGCCACCGGGGAGCTGTTTTTT. Its protein is CASSLFGQATGELFF. Looking up the rest from reference TRBV5-1 and TRBJ2-2 gives the full variable domain: KAGVTQTPRYLIKTRGQQVTLSCSPISGHRSVSWYQQTPGQGLQFLFEYFSETQRNKGNFPGRFSGRQFSNSRSEMNVSTLELGDSALYLCASSLFGQATGELFFGEGSRLTVL.

This chain uses TRBV2 with TRBJ1-1; D is possibly TRBD1 (5 bases). Germline CDR1 reads SNHLY; CDR2 reads FYNNEI. V lost 7 bases and J lost 5, with 17 bases in between. This CDR3 is built from 14 residues. The CDR3 DNA is TGTGCCAGCAAGTTGGGGCCCGAGAGAACTGAAGCTTTCTTT. Residues: CASKLGPERTEAFF.

The chain is built from TRBV4-1 and TRBJ2-7; D call uncertain. The V end lost 4 bases, the J end lost 4 bases, and 11 bases lay between the germline ends. From germline, CDR1 is MGHRA and CDR2 YSYEKL. The CDR3 sequence is 13 residues long. As DNA, the CDR3 is TGCGCCAGCAGCCCCAGAGAGAATTACGAGCAGTACTTC. Encoded protein: CASSPRENYEQYF.

The J gene is TRBJ2-2, the V gene TRBV7-6; possible D gene TRBD2, 6 bases. Germline V gene data show CDR1 as SGHVS and CDR2 as FNYEAQ. The CDR3 is 12 residues long. V was pared by 5 bases and J by 8 bases, with 9 bases between. The CDR3, as DNA: TGTGCCAGCAGCCCCCGGGGGGGGGAGCTGTTTTTT. Its translation: CASSPRGGELFF.

The chain couples TRBV29-1 to TRBJ2-7; TRBD1 aligns across 10 bases. This CDR3 contains 13 residues. Germline CDR1 and CDR2: SQVTM and ANQGSEA. Trimming cost V 7 bases and J 6 bases; bases outside gene matches: 9. The CDR3 protein is CSAGTGEASEQYF. The CDR3 nucleotides read TGCAGCGCAGGGACAGGGGAGGCTTCCGAGCAGTACTTC.

This chain joins TRBV28 and TRBJ1-5; D gene uncertain. Germline V gene data show CDR1 as MDHEN and CDR2 as SYDVKM. The CDR3 is 15 amino acids. V lost 5 bases and J lost 3, with 14 bases in between. The CDR3 DNA reads TGTGCCAGCAGTCTGTTATTTACAGACAATCAGCCCCAGCATTTT. It translates to CASSLLFTDNQPQHF.

V is TRBV5-1 and J is TRBJ2-7, with TRBD2 as a possible D gene (6 bases). There are 15 residues in the CDR3. In germline, CDR1 is SGHRS, CDR2 YFSETQ. V lost 0 bases, J lost 1 base, and 11 bases lay in between. Here the CDR3 DNA reads TGCGCCAGCAGCTTGGCGGCGGGAACATCCTACGAGCAGTACTTC. It encodes CASSLAAGTSYEQYF.

The table lists this clone with a count of one. The chain recombines TRBV15 with TRBJ2-7; 9 bases are a match to TRBD2. This CDR3 contains 14 residues. Germline CDR1 and CDR2: LNHNV and YYDKDF (reference sequence). V shed 3 bases and J 4 bases; nucleotides not matched to a gene: 4. The CDR3 sequence: CATSSSGGPYEQYF. CDR3 nucleotide sequence: TGTGCCACCAGCAGTAGCGGGGGACCGTACGAGCAGTACTTC.

V is TRBV12-5 and J is TRBJ1-1, with a tentative D call TRBD1 (5 bases). V lost 7 bases, J lost 1 base, and 13 bases lay in between. CDR1 and CDR2 from the germline V gene are LGHNT and FRNRAP. The CDR3 sequence is 14 residues long. Here the CDR3 reads CASETWGENTEAFF. The CDR3 DNA sequence: TGTGCTAGTGAGACGTGGGGCGAGAACACTGAAGCTTTCTTT.

The chain employs TRBV28 and TRBJ2-7, with D maybe TRBD1 (5 bases). V gave up 6 bases and J gave up 2 bases, with 17 bases separating them. Per the germline V gene, CDR1 is MDHEN and CDR2 is SYDVKM. The CDR3 extends over 15 amino acids. In DNA form, the CDR3 reads TGTGCCAGCAGCCCACCCCCCGACAGCGCCTACGAGCAGTACTTC. Its translation: CASSPPPDSAYEQYF.

This clone was detected once. The chain joins TRBV5-4 to TRBJ2-2, with 7 bases that match TRBD1. From germline, CDR1 is SGHNT and CDR2 YYREEE (reference sequence). CDR3 size: 16 residues. V lost 4 bases and J lost 3; bases outside the gene matches: 9. The CDR3 here is CASSAQGRRDTGELFF. In nucleotides, the CDR3 is TGTGCCAGCAGCGCACAGGGGCGGCGAGACACCGGGGAGCTGTTTTTT.

This rearrangement joins TRBV2 to TRBJ1-2; TRBD1 matches 10 bases. This CDR3 region has 12 residues. Germline V gives CDR1 SNHLY, CDR2 FYNNEI. V gave up 5 bases and J gave up 12 bases; unmatched junction bases: 6. The CDR3 DNA sequence: TGTGCCAGCAGTACGGGACAGGGGAAAAACACCTTC. Translated, it gives CASSTGQGKNTF.

This chain connects TRBV4-3 to TRBJ2-5; 7 bases agree with TRBD2. Losses at the gene ends were 0 bases for V and 5 bases for J; bases not matched to a gene: 9. Germline-derived CDR1 and CDR2 are LGHNA and YSLEER. The CDR3 is made up of 16 amino acids. The CDR3 DNA sequence: TGCGCCAGCAGCCAAGACGTCGCGGTGGGAGGGGAGACCCAGTACTTC. The encoded protein is CASSQDVAVGGETQYF.